A single sample gave rise to the 26 T cell receptor beta chains below, sequenced in a study of blood T cell repertoires in COVID-19. Assay: immunoSEQ multiplex PCR; the TCRdb copy retains only in-frame clones and omits some. The sample carries approximately 210,000 clones, approximately 80% recorded once. Sequenced material: PBMCs or T cells enriched from blood (not recorded which). Receptors originate from a woman in her fifties or sixties with acute COVID-19.

This clone was observed a few times. The chain links TRBV9 to TRBJ1-6; a possible D gene is TRBD1 (6 bases). The CDR3 length is 15 residues. Germline lookup yields CDR1 SGDLS and CDR2 YYNGEE. V lost 1 base, J lost 10 bases, and 15 bases lay in between. The DNA for the CDR3 is TGTGCCAGCAGCGTATCAGCACAGGGCGAATCACCCCTCCACTTT. Protein: CASSVSAQGESPLHF.

This clone was observed a handful of times. The chain employs TRBV28 and TRBJ1-5; possibly TRBD1 for D (5 bases). The CDR3 is made up of 17 amino acids. Per the germline V gene, CDR1 is MDHEN and CDR2 is SYDVKM. Trimming pared 3 bases from V and 1 base from J, leaving 16 bases between. This CDR3 reads CASSLFSGVGSNQPQHF. DNA for the CDR3: TGTGCCAGCAGTTTGTTTTCGGGGGTCGGGAGCAATCAGCCCCAGCATTTT.

The chain couples TRBV19 to TRBJ2-3; 12 nucleotides agree with TRBD2. Per the germline V gene, CDR1 is LNHDA and CDR2 is SQIVND (reference sequence). This CDR3 has 16 residues. Trimming removed 6 bases from V and 0 bases from J; junction bases left unmatched: 4. CDR3 residues: CASSRLAGVSTDTQYF. The DNA for the CDR3 is TGTGCCAGTAGCAGACTAGCGGGAGTGAGCACAGATACGCAGTATTTT.

The CDR3 is CASSSGGTNTDTQYF. CDR3 nucleotides: TGCGCCAGCAGTAGCGGGGGGACCAACACAGATACGCAGTATTTT. The V and J genes are TRBV5-1 and TRBJ2-3; 10 nucleotides match TRBD2. The V segment lost 5 bases and the J segment 2 bases; nucleotides outside the gene matches: 5. The CDR3 is made up of 15 amino acids. Germline CDR1 reads SGHRS; CDR2 reads YFSETQ.

This clone came up once. The chain carries TRBV18 and TRBJ1-1; tentatively, D is TRBD1 (5 bases). CDR3 size: 14 residues. CDR1 is KGHSH and CDR2 is LQKENI in the germline V gene. V lost 5 bases and J 1 base, leaving 11 bases between the germline ends. The CDR3 loop is CASSENRRNTEAFF. The CDR3 DNA follows: TGTGCCAGCTCAGAAAACAGGAGGAACACTGAAGCTTTCTTT.

This clone was detected many times. V and J are TRBV28 and TRBJ2-7; D is possibly TRBD2 (7 bases). V gave up 7 bases and J gave up 3 bases, with 16 bases separating them. This CDR3 contains 14 residues. Germline V gives CDR1 MDHEN, CDR2 SYDVKM. In DNA form, the CDR3 reads TGTGCCAGCACCCTGGGGGGGGCGTTCTACGAGCAGTACTTC. Translating it yields CASTLGGAFYEQYF.

There are a few counts of this clone. The chain employs TRBV19 and TRBJ1-4; the D gene is possibly TRBD1 (5 bases). This CDR3 has 15 amino acids. The germline V gene has CDR1 LNHDA and CDR2 SQIVND (reference sequence). V dropped 6 bases and J dropped 0 bases, with 11 bases sitting between them. Written as DNA, the CDR3 is TGTGCCAGTAGCCGCGACAGAGCAACTAATGAAAAACTGTTTTTT. Translation: CASSRDRATNEKLFF. The whole variable domain, remainder taken from reference TRBV19 and TRBJ1-4, is DGGITQSPKYLFRKEGQNVTLSCEQNLNHDAMYWYRQDPGQGLRLIYYSQIVNDFQKGDIAEGYSVSREKKESFPLTVTSAQKNPTAFYLCASSRDRATNEKLFFGSGTQLSVL.

The rearrangement joins TRBV27 to TRBJ2-4, with D perhaps matching TRBD2 (5 bases). V lost 7 bases and J 2 bases, leaving 6 bases between the germline ends. This CDR3 contains 12 residues. Germline V gene lookup returns CDR1 MNHEY and CDR2 SMNVEV (reference sequence). CDR3 bases: TGTGCCAGCACCGGGACCAAAAACATTCAGTACTTC. Its translation is CASTGTKNIQYF.

This rearrangement joins TRBV29-1 to TRBJ1-4; TRBD1 agrees at 8 bases. The CDR3 sequence is 14 residues long. Germline trimming cut 7 bases from V and 7 bases from J; bases unmatched to any gene: 11. CDR1 is SQVTM and CDR2 is ANQGSEA in the germline V gene. The CDR3 sequence: CSALRQGRAEKLFF. The CDR3 coding sequence is TGCAGCGCCCTTCGACAGGGGCGCGCTGAAAAACTGTTTTTT. Together with reference TRBV29-1 and TRBJ1-4, the CDR3 gives the full variable domain: SAVISQKPSRDICQRGTSLTIQCQVDSQVTMMFWYRQQPGQSLTLIATANQGSEATYESGFVIDKFPISRPNLTFSTLTVSNMSPEDSSIYLCSALRQGRAEKLFFGSGTQLSVL.

The V gene is TRBV20-1, the J gene TRBJ2-3; 9 nucleotides line up with TRBD2. The CDR3 extends over 16 amino acids. J gave up 7 bases and V 3 bases, and 14 bases lay outside the gene matches. The germline CDR1 and CDR2 sequences are DFQATT and SNEGSKA (reference sequence). The DNA for the CDR3 is TGCAGTGCTAGTATTCCACTGCGGGGGGGCCGTAATACGCAGTATTTT. This translates into CSASIPLRGGRNTQYF.

This clone showed up just a few times. This chain uses TRBV29-1 with TRBJ1-2; 7 bases are shared with TRBD1. The J segment lost 4 bases and the V segment lost 5 bases, leaving 4 bases of the junction unmatched. CDR3 size: 12 residues. Per germline, CDR1 SQVTM and CDR2 ANQGSEA. CDR3 sequence reads: CSVYRGGYGYTF. CDR3 nucleotide sequence: TGCAGCGTTTACAGGGGTGGCTATGGCTACACCTTC.

The genes are TRBV18 and TRBJ2-1; D might be TRBD2 (5 bases). V dropped 4 bases and J dropped 9 bases, with 16 bases sitting between them. This CDR3 is 14 amino acids long. Per germline, CDR1 KGHSH and CDR2 LQKENI. CDR3 loop: CASSLPVEVGEQFF. The CDR3 nucleotides read TGTGCCAGCTCACTCCCCGTGGAGGTGGGTGAGCAGTTCTTC.

The V call is TRBV24-1, the J call TRBJ2-1; 12 bases line up with TRBD2. The CDR3 extends over 17 amino acids. J was trimmed by 8 bases and V by 2 bases; bases with no gene match: 9. Germline V gene data show CDR1 as KGHDR and CDR2 as SFDVKD. DNA of the CDR3: TGTGCCACCAGTGATTCTTCTAGCGGGAGGGCCATCTATGAGCAGTTCTTC. It encodes CATSDSSSGRAIYEQFF.

This chain links TRBV7-2 with TRBJ2-5; TRBD1 agrees at 9 bases. Per germline, CDR1 SGHTA and CDR2 FQGNSA. The CDR3 extends over 13 amino acids. The ends lost 5 bases at V and 5 bases at J; junction bases unmatched: 3. The CDR3, as DNA: TGTGCCAGCAGCGGGACAGGGTTGGAGACCCAGTACTTC. Protein sequence: CASSGTGLETQYF.

V gene TRBV6-2 or TRBV6-3 combines with J gene TRBJ1-1, with 7 bases identical to TRBD1. Germline V gives CDR1 MNHEY, CDR2 SVGEGT. Trimming took 4 bases from V and 5 from J; bases not matched to a gene: 10. The CDR3 sequence is 15 residues long. The CDR3 reads CASSLPQGVRTEAFF. In DNA, the CDR3 is TGTGCCAGCAGTTTACCCCAGGGGGTCAGGACTGAAGCTTTCTTT.

V is TRBV7-2 and J is TRBJ2-5; D might be TRBD2 (5 bases). Per the germline V gene, CDR1 is SGHTA and CDR2 is FQGNSA. V lost 1 base to trimming and J lost 8 bases, with 11 bases between them. This CDR3 comprises 13 residues. The CDR3 loop is CASSLDSSGTQYF. Here the CDR3 DNA reads TGTGCCAGCAGCTTAGATAGCAGCGGAACCCAGTACTTC. The full variable domain, in which reference TRBV7-2 and TRBJ2-5 provide the parts outside the CDR3, is GAGVSQSPSNKVTEKGKDVELRCDPISGHTALYWYRQSLGQGLEFLIYFQGNSAPDKSGLPSDRFSAERTGGSVSTLTIQRTQQEDSAVYLCASSLDSSGTQYFGPGTRLLVL.

V gene TRBV28 combines with J gene TRBJ2-2; 8 bases are shared with TRBD1. Germline CDR1 and CDR2: MDHEN and SYDVKM. The V and J ends lost 5 bases and 2 bases, in that order; junction bases with no gene match: 4. CDR3 length equals 15 residues. CDR3 coding DNA: TGTGCCAGCAGTCAACAGGGGGACAACACCGGGGAGCTGTTTTTT. It specifies CASSQQGDNTGELFF. Together with reference TRBV28 and TRBJ2-2, the CDR3 gives the full variable domain: DVKVTQSSRYLVKRTGEKVFLECVQDMDHENMFWYRQDPGLGLRLIYFSYDVKMKEKGDIPEGYSVSREKKERFSLILESASTNQTSMYLCASSQQGDNTGELFFGEGSRLTVL.

This clone was found a few times. This chain uses TRBV10-3 with TRBJ1-6; 8 positions agree with TRBD1. The CDR3 runs 15 residues. Germline V gives CDR1 ENHRY, CDR2 SYGVKD. The ends lost 3 bases at V and 10 bases at J; junction bases unmatched: 8. Here the CDR3 reads CAISDSGQGNSPLHF. DNA for the CDR3: TGTGCCATCAGTGACTCCGGACAGGGAAACTCACCCCTCCACTTT.

Worth noting for this clone: Different DNA sequences within this sample yield the same CDR3. The chain combines TRBV7-2 with TRBJ2-1; 8 nucleotides align to TRBD2. The germline CDR1 and CDR2 sequences are SGHTA and FQGNSA. This CDR3 region has 15 residues. V was clipped by 2 bases and J by 4 bases; unmatched bases: 4. CDR3 in amino acids: CASSLSGGLYNEQFF. The CDR3 nucleotides read TGTGCCAGCAGCTTATCGGGAGGGTTATACAATGAGCAGTTCTTC.

This clone appeared a single time. The rearrangement uses TRBV14 and TRBJ1-2, with TRBD1 as a possible D gene (6 bases). Germline V gives CDR1 SGHDN, CDR2 FVKESK. The CDR3 extends over 14 amino acids. V was trimmed by 4 bases and J by 6 bases, leaving 15 bases between them. The DNA for the CDR3 is TGTGCCAGCAGCCGGGTTACAGGGAGAGATGGCTACACCTTC. As protein: CASSRVTGRDGYTF.

The chain has TRBV6-2 or TRBV6-3 and TRBJ2-7; TRBD1 is a possible D gene (6 bases). This CDR3 region has 13 residues. Germline CDR1 is MNHEY and CDR2 is SVGEGT. Trimming cost V 4 bases and J 6 bases, with 13 bases left between them. The CDR3 loop is CASSSQGLGEQYF. DNA for the CDR3: TGTGCCAGCAGTTCTCAGGGGCTAGGCGAGCAGTACTTC.

This clone is a singleton in its sample. The rearrangement links TRBV28 to TRBJ2-3; the match to TRBD2 covers 8 bases. The CDR3 consists of 15 residues. Per the germline V gene, CDR1 is MDHEN and CDR2 is SYDVKM. The junction had 12 bases not matched to a gene; V was cut back by 7 bases and J by 6 bases. CDR3 in DNA: TGTGCCAGCACCATAGGGGCGGGAGGAACGGATACGCAGTATTTT. Translated, it gives CASTIGAGGTDTQYF.

The rearrangement joins TRBV19 to TRBJ2-1; 9 bases map to TRBD2. Unmatched junction bases numbered 16, after V lost 7 bases and J lost 9 bases. Germline assignment: CDR1 LNHDA and CDR2 SQIVND (reference sequence). There are 16 residues in the CDR3. This CDR3 is CASTAGTSGLGSEQFF. In DNA, the CDR3 is TGTGCCAGTACCGCAGGAACTAGCGGGCTGGGCAGTGAGCAGTTCTTC.

The chain combines TRBV5-1 with TRBJ2-1; 8 nucleotides match TRBD1. There are 16 residues in the CDR3. V lost 4 bases to trimming and J lost 6 bases; unmatched junction nucleotides: 12. Germline V gives CDR1 SGHRS, CDR2 YFSETQ. CDR3 sequence (DNA): TGCGCCAGCAGCCACCCTTACAGGGGGAGTGTCAATGAGCAGTTCTTC. This codes for CASSHPYRGSVNEQFF.

This chain joins TRBV4-3 and TRBJ2-7; D unclear. This CDR3 comprises 13 residues. V was clipped by 0 bases and J by 6 bases, with 9 bases between them. CDR1 is LGHNA, CDR2 YSLEER, per germline. CDR3 coding DNA: TGCGCCAGCAGCCAAGAGCAAAGCCCCGAGCAGTACTTC. It yields the protein CASSQEQSPEQYF.

The V gene is TRBV28, the J gene TRBJ1-5, with unresolved D. V shed 2 bases and J shed 3 bases, with 11 bases lying between them. The CDR3 loop spans 15 amino acids. Looked up from germline, CDR1 is MDHEN and CDR2 is SYDVKM. This chain's CDR3 is CASSLVPGNNQPQHF. The CDR3 nucleotides are TGTGCCAGCAGTTTAGTACCAGGAAACAATCAGCCCCAGCATTTT.